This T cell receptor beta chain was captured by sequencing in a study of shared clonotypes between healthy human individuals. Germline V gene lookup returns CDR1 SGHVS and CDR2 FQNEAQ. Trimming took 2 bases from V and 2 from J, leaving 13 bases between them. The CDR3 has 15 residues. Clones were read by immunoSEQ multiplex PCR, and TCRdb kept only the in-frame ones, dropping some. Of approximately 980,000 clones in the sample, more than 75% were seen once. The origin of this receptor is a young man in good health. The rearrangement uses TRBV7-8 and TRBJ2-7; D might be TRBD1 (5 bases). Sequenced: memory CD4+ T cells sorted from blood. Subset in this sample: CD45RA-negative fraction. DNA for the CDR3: TGTGCCAGCAGCTTAAAACAGGCTCTCACCTACGAGCAGTACTTC. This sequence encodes CASSLKQALTYEQYF.